One and the same sample provided the 2 T cell receptor beta chains below, sequenced in a study of T cell changes during pregnancy in multiple sclerosis. The repertoire was sequenced with immunoSEQ multiplex PCR; TCRdb's copy has only in-frame clones and lacks some. The table includes approximately 63,000 clones, approximately 92% detected once. The sequences come from peripheral blood, collected in the third trimester of pregnancy. Source of these receptors: a female donor in good health, enrolled as a control in a pregnancy study.

Worth noting for this clone: The junction departs from germline at one end; a sequencing error may be responsible. The genes are TRBV5-1 and TRBJ2-7, with a weak D call TRBD2 (6 bases). From germline, CDR1 is SGHRS and CDR2 YFSETQ. CDR3 length: 13 residues. The CDR3 here is CASSLVFPGLLAF. CDR3 nucleotide sequence: TGCGCCAGCAGCTTGGTTTTCCCGGGACTCCTTGCCTTC.

The V call is TRBV11-2, the J call TRBJ2-1; maybe TRBD2 (5 bases). Germline values: CDR1 SGHAT, CDR2 FQNNGV. Trimming cost V 5 bases and J 6 bases, with 11 bases left between them. The CDR3 is 13 residues long. The CDR3 spells CASSRRVLNEQFF. The CDR3 nucleotides are TGTGCCAGCAGCCGGCGGGTTCTCAATGAGCAGTTCTTC.